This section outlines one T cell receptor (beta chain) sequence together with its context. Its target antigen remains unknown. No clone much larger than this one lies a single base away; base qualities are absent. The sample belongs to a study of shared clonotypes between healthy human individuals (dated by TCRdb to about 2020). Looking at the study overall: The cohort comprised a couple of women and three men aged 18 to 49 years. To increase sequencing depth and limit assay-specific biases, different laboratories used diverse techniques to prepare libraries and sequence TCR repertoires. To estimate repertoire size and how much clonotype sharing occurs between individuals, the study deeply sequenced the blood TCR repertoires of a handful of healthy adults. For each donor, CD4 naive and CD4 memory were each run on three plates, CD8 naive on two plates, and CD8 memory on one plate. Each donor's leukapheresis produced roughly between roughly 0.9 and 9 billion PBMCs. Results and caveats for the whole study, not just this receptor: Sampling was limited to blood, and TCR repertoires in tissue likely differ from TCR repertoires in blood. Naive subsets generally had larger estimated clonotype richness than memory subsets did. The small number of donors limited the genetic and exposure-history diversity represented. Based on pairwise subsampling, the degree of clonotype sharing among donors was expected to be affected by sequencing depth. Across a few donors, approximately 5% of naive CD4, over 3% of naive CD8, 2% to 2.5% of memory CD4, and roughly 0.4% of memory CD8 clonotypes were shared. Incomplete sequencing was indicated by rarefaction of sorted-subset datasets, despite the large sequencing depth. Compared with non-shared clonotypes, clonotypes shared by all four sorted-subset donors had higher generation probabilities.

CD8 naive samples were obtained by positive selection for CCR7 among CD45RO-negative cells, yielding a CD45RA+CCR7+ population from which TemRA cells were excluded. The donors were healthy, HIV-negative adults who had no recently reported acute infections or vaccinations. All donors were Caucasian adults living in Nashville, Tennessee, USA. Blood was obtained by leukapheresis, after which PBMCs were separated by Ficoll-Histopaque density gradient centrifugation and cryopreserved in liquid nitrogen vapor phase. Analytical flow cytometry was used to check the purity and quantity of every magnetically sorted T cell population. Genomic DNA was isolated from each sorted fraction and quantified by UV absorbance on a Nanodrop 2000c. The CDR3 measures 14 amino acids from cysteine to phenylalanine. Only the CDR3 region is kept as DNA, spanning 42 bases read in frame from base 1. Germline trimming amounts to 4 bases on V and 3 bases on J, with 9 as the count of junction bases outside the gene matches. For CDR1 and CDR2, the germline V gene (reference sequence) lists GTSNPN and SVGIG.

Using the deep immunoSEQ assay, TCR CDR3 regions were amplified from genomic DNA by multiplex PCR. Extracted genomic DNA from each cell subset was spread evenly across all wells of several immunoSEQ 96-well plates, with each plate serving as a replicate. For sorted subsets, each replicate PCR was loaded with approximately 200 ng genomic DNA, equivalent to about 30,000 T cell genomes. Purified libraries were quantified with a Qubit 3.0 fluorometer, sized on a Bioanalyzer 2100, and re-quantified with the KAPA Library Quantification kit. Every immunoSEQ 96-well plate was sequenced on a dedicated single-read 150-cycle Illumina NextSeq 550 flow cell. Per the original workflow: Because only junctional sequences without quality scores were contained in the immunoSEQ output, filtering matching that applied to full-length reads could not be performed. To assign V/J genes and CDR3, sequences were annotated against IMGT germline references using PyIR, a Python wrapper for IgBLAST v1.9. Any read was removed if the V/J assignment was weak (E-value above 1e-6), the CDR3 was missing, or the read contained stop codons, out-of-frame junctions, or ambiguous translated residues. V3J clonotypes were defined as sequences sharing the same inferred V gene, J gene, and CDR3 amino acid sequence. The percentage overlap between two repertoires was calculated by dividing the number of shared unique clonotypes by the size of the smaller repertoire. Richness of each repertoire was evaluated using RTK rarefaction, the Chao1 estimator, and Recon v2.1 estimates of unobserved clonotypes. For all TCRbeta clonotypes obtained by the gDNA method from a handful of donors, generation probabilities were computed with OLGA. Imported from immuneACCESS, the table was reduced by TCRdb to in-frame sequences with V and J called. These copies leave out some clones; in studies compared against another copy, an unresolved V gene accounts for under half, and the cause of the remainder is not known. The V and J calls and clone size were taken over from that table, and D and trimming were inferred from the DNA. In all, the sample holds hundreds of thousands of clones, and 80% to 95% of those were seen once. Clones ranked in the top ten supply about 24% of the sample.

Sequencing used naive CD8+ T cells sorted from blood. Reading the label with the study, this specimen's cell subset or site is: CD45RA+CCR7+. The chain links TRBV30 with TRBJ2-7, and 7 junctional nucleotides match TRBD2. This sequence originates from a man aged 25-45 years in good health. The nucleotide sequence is TGTGCCTGGATTCCCAGCGGGAATAACTACGAGCAGTACTTC. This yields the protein CAWIPSGNNYEQYF.